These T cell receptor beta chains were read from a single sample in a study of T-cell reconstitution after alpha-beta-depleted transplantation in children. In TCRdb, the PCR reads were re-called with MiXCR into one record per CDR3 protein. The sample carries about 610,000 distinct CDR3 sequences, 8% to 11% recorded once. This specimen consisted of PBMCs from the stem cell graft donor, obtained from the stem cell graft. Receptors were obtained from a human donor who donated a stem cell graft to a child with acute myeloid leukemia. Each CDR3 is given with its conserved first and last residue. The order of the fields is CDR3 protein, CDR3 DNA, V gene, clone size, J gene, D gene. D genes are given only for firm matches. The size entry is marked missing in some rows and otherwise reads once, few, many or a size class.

CDR3: CSARPTGTRNQPQHF
DNA: TGCAGTGCTAGACCCACCGGGACCCGGAATCAGCCCCAGCATTTT
V: TRBV20-1
size: few
J: TRBJ1-5
D: .

CDR3: CASSLRLAGGAVNEQFF
DNA: TGCGCCAGCAGCTTGAGGCTAGCGGGAGGGGCTGTAAATGAGCAGTTCTTC
V: TRBV5-1
size: .
J: TRBJ2-1
D: TRBD2

CDR3: CASSHLEGKNTEAFF
DNA: TGTGCCAGCAGCCATCTTGAGGGGAAGAACACTGAAGCTTTCTTT
V: TRBV3-1
size: .
J: TRBJ1-1
D: .

CDR3: CASSIETQADNEQFF
DNA: TGTGCCAGTAGTATCGAGACGCAGGCTGACAATGAGCAGTTCTTC
V: TRBV19
size: .
J: TRBJ2-1
D: .

CDR3: CASSLNGGYYGYTF
DNA: TGTGCCAGCAGTTTGAACGGGGGCTACTATGGCTACACCTTC
V: TRBV12-3/TRBV12-4
size: .
J: TRBJ1-2
D: .

CDR3: CASSLRRGRNQETQYF
DNA: TGTGCCAGCAGCTTAAGGAGGGGACGAAACCAAGAGACCCAGTACTTC
V: TRBV7-2
size: few
J: TRBJ2-5
D: .

CDR3: CASSRRGPGMDEQFF
DNA: TGCGCCAGCAGCCGGCGGGGGCCCGGTATGGATGAGCAGTTCTTC
V: TRBV5-1
size: few
J: TRBJ2-1
D: .

CDR3: CASSLRSPVPYEQYF
DNA: TGTGCCAGCAGCTTGAGGAGTCCTGTCCCCTACGAGCAGTACTTC
V: TRBV5-6
size: few
J: TRBJ2-7
D: .

CDR3: CSAFSGSRETQYF
DNA: TGCAGTGCTTTCTCTGGGAGTCGAGAGACCCAGTACTTC
V: TRBV20-1
size: many
J: TRBJ2-5
D: .

CDR3: CSVVPRQAADTQYF
DNA: TGCAGCGTTGTCCCTCGACAGGCGGCTGATACGCAGTATTTT
V: TRBV29-1
size: .
J: TRBJ2-3
D: .

CDR3: CASSPMVGAGNQPQHF
DNA: TGTGCCAGCAGTCCCATGGTGGGGGCAGGGAATCAGCCCCAGCATTTT
V: TRBV12-3/TRBV12-4
size: .
J: TRBJ1-5
D: .

CDR3: CASKMDRAYQETQYF
DNA: TGTGCCAGCAAAATGGACAGGGCTTACCAAGAGACCCAGTACTTC
V: TRBV6-1
size: few
J: TRBJ2-5
D: TRBD1

CDR3: CASSFSAGGPNEQFF
DNA: TGTGCCAGCAGCTTCTCAGCGGGAGGGCCGAATGAGCAGTTCTTC
V: TRBV7-2
size: .
J: TRBJ2-1
D: TRBD2

CDR3: CASSSTPASYNEQFF
DNA: TGTGCCAGCAGCTCTACACCAGCGTCCTACAATGAGCAGTTCTTC
V: TRBV5-5
size: many
J: TRBJ2-1
D: .

CDR3: CSVLDAEDYGYTF
DNA: TGCAGCGTCCTGGACGCAGAGGACTATGGCTACACCTTC
V: TRBV29-1
size: few
J: TRBJ1-2
D: .